Below, one TCR beta chain is given with its context. Its antigen is unknown. An end of the junction differs from the germline gene, which may be a read error. CDR3 size: 13 residues. The V gene's germline CDR1 is LGHNA and CDR2 YSLEER. These data belong to a study of blood T cells in healthy people across ages. Findings and limits, study-wide: The CMV status of each donor remained undetermined, and this could have confounded shifts in expanded clonotypes.

Through a sample-barcoded 5' primer and a J-beta primer mix, a second PCR was run for roughly 6 to 12 cycles. TCRdb redid the calling of the 5' RACE reads with MiXCR, one entry per CDR3 protein. In the table there are over 1,500,000 distinct CDR3 sequences, roughly 49% of which are singletons. Sequencing was performed on blood. The J gene is TRBJ1-2, the V gene TRBV4-3; D perhaps matches TRBD1 (5 bases). The sequence was collected from a woman aged 40 to 55 in good health. CDR3 bases: TGCACCAGCAGCCAAGATGGGACGGATGGCTACACCTTC. Protein: CTSSQDGTDGYTF.